This T cell receptor beta chain was observed in a study of blood T cell repertoires in COVID-19. Clones were read by immunoSEQ multiplex PCR, and TCRdb kept only the in-frame ones, dropping some. Found here are about 150,000 clones, approximately 86% of them singletons; the top ten hold 2.4%. V lost 3 bases and J lost 5; bases outside the gene matches: 11. CDR1 GTSNPN and CDR2 SVGIG come from the germline V gene (reference sequence). The CDR3 runs 15 residues. Sequencing input: peripheral blood. The V and J genes are TRBV30 and TRBJ2-7; 9 bases line up with TRBD1. The sequence was obtained from a woman in her 70s with acute or convalescent COVID-19. CDR3 coding DNA: TGTGCCTGGAGGGGTTCCGGGACAGGGAAAAACGAGCAGTACTTC. Residues: CAWRGSGTGKNEQYF.